This T cell receptor (beta chain) was sequenced during a study of T cell responses to AZD1222 COVID-19 vaccine. Profiling relied on immunoSEQ multiplex PCR, and the TCRdb table lists in-frame clones only, not all of them. This sample has approximately 89,000 clones, with 90% found just once. Worth noting for this clone: Its antigen is unknown.

Overall study findings and caveats: There were mostly white British donors and more females than males, and clonal diversity was possibly underestimated.

Germline V gene lookup returns CDR1 MNHEY and CDR2 SVGAGI. Deletions cut 6 bases from V and 7 bases from J, with 7 bases between. This CDR3 spans 12 amino acids. The chain uses TRBV6-5 and TRBJ1-6; D gene ambiguous. This specimen was peripheral blood, taken 28 days after the second AZD1222 dose. This TCR was sampled from an adult who received the AZD1222 COVID-19 vaccine. The CDR3 bases are TGTGCCAGCAGGGTCAGCAATTCACCCCTCCACTTT. Amino acid sequence: CASRVSNSPLHF.